The present T cell receptor (beta chain) was sequenced within a study of control samples from healthy donors and cancer patients. Some clones are missing from TCRdb's copy, which holds only in-frame ones; the method was immunoSEQ multiplex PCR. The sample lists 90,000 to 100,000 clones, approximately 84% seen once, with under 40% in the top ten. The V gene lost 0 bases and the J gene lost 2 bases, with 7 bases spanning the gap. In germline, CDR1 is SEHNR, CDR2 FQNEAQ (reference sequence). The CDR3 is 14 amino acids. Input material: PBMCs. This rearrangement joins TRBV7-9 to TRBJ2-5; perhaps TRBD2 as D (6 bases). The origin of this receptor is a man in his 70s with lung cancer. For the CDR3, the DNA is TGTGCCAGCAGCTTAGCGGGGGGTCAAGAGACCCAGTACTTC. Protein: CASSLAGGQETQYF.